This TCR beta chain was captured in a study of cytomegalovirus exposure and HLA in healthy donors. Both 60 Vbeta primers and 13 Jbeta primers went into the PCR. Sequencing used immunoSEQ multiplex PCR; TCRdb keeps in-frame clones, though not all of them. This table holds 57,000 or so clones, around 75% found once. Study results and caveats: On later analysis, the bulk of CMV-associated TCR beta chains appeared to be HLA-restricted.

V lost 0 bases to trimming and J lost 5 bases; unmatched junction nucleotides: 6. From germline, CDR1 is GTSNPN and CDR2 SVGIG (reference sequence). This CDR3 comprises 14 residues. About this clone: Its antigen is unidentified.

The sequenced material came from PBMCs. This TCR came from a man in his forties or fifties in good health and CMV-seropositive. The V call is TRBV30, the J call TRBJ1-1; 7 bases align to TRBD1. Here the CDR3 reads CAWSVLPGGTEAFF. For the CDR3, the DNA is TGTGCCTGGAGTGTACTTCCAGGGGGTACTGAAGCTTTCTTT.